Each of the 5 T cell receptor beta chains below was sequenced from the same sample in a study of T cell clonality in common variable immunodeficiency. The data were produced by immunoSEQ multiplex PCR, yet TCRdb's version contains in-frame clones alone and is incomplete. Sampling found approximately 24,000 clones, none seen once. Study results and caveats: Fewer deletions and N-nucleotide insertions were reportedly seen in common variable immunodeficiency TCR beta sequences.

Antigens of these TCRs are unknown. Sequencing was carried out using peripheral blood mononuclear cells. The receptor set was obtained from a human donor with common variable immunodeficiency.

This clone came up many times. The read stops 3 residues short of the end of the CDR3; the missing end is completed from the germline J gene. The chain joins TRBV4-2 to TRBJ2-6; TRBD2 agrees at 8 bases. This CDR3 comprises 16 residues. Germline lookup yields CDR1 LGHNA and CDR2 YNFKEQ. J lost 2 bases, V lost 0 bases, and 0 bases had no gene match. The CDR3 DNA, read in part, is TGTGCCAGCAGCCAAGATAGCGGGGCTGGGGCCAACGTC. This codes for CASSQDSGAGANV. The full CDR3 protein is CASSQDSGAGANVLTF.

CDR3 in amino acids: CASSLTFRVIADTGELFF. CDR3 DNA, as far as it was read: TGTGCCAGCTCCCTGACGTTCAGGGTAATAGCTGACACCGGGGAG. This rearrangement joins TRBV18 to TRBJ2-2; perhaps TRBD1 as D (5 bases). The CDR3 end falls 3 residues outside the read, so it is completed with the germline J gene. CDR1 is KGHSH and CDR2 is LQKENI in the germline V gene. V lost 6 bases and J lost 3, with 23 bases in between. CDR3 length equals 18 residues. Full variable domain (outside the CDR3, taken from reference TRBV18 and TRBJ2-2): NAGVMQNPRHLVRRRGQEARLRCSPMKGHSHVYWYRQLPEEGLKFMVYLQKENIIDESGMPKERFSAEFPKEGPSILRIQQVVRGDSAAYFCASSLTFRVIADTGELFFGEGSRLTVL.

This clone has a count of ten or more. The CDR3 extends 3 residues past the end of the read, so its final part is completed from the germline J gene. The chain recombines TRBV18 with TRBJ2-1; TRBD1 agrees at 11 bases. CDR1 and CDR2 (germline): KGHSH, LQKENI. The CDR3 consists of 16 residues. V shed 0 bases and J 7 bases; nucleotides not matched to a gene: 5. The DNA read from the CDR3 is TGTGCCAGCTCACCACCAGGACAGGGGGCGCGGAATGAG. Translated, it gives CASSPPGQGARNE. In full, the CDR3 reads CASSPPGQGARNEQFF.

This clone was recorded at least ten times. CDR3 sequence reads: CASSLGTTSTDTQYF. The DNA read from the CDR3 is TGCGCCAGCAGCCTCGGGACTACTAGCACAGATACG. V is TRBV4-1 and J is TRBJ2-3; 7 bases are shared with TRBD2. From the germline J gene comes the end of the CDR3, since the read stops 3 residues before it. V trimming: 4 bases; J trimming: 0 bases; junction bases outside the gene matches: 4. The CDR3 covers 15 residues. CDR1 is MGHRA and CDR2 is YSYEKL in the germline V gene.

In this sample, this clone turned up a few times. The read gets to within 3 residues of the CDR3 end, and the germline J gene fills in the rest. The chain recombines TRBV5-1 with TRBJ1-1, with D possibly matching TRBD1 (6 bases). CDR1 is SGHRS, CDR2 YFSETQ, per germline. This CDR3 spans 13 amino acids. V was trimmed by 1 base and J by 7 bases, leaving 11 bases between them. The CDR3 protein is CASSLTGYYEAFF. The CDR3 DNA, read in part, is TGCGCCAGCAGCTTGACAGGGTATTATGAA.